The rows below give T cell receptor beta chains drawn from one sample of a study of early T cells in non-severe SARS-CoV-2 infection. From the 5' RACE reads, TCRdb called clonotypes with MiXCR, one entry per CDR3 protein. The sample holds more than 60,000 distinct CDR3 sequences, around a tenth seen once. Sequencing was carried out using whole blood. These receptors all stem from an adult who was a healthcare worker with PCR-confirmed SARS-CoV-2 infection or an uninfected control (not recorded which). Both conserved end residues are part of each CDR3. D genes are given only for firm matches. Only some rows state a clone size, as once, few, many or a class for expanded clones.

d_call,clone_size,j_call,cdr3_length,v_call,cdr3_aa,cdr3_nt
TRBD2,few,TRBJ2-3,16,TRBV6-5,CASSSTLAGDTDTQYF,TGTGCCAGCAGCTCAACCCTAGCGGGGGACACAGATACGCAGTATTTT
NA,few,TRBJ1-1,12,TRBV5-1,CASKSEDTEAFF,TGCGCCAGCAAAAGCGAGGACACTGAAGCTTTCTTT
NA,NA,TRBJ2-2,16,TRBV15,CATSRELRTNTGELFF,TGTGCCACCAGCAGAGAATTGCGAACGAACACCGGGGAGCTGTTTTTT
NA,few,TRBJ1-1,16,TRBV7-2,CASSLAGDTLNTEAFF,TGTGCCAGCAGCTTAGCCGGGGACACCTTGAACACTGAAGCTTTCTTT
NA,many,TRBJ2-7,16,TRBV5-6,CASSFSSAGRFREQYF,TGTGCCAGCAGCTTCTCGTCGGCAGGGAGGTTTAGGGAGCAGTACTTC
NA,many,TRBJ1-4,15,TRBV10-3,CAISESATLDEKLFF,TGTGCCATCAGTGAGTCAGCGACCCTCGATGAAAAACTGTTTTTT
NA,NA,TRBJ1-5,12,TRBV6-5,CASSPSGRPQHF,TGTGCCAGCAGTCCTTCGGGCAGGCCCCAGCATTTT
TRBD1,many,TRBJ1-2,13,TRBV24-1,CATSETTGRGYTF,TGTGCCACCAGTGAGACGACAGGGCGGGGCTACACCTTC
NA,few,TRBJ2-7,16,TRBV11-2,CASSLILTDKPYEQYF,TGTGCCAGCAGCTTAATATTAACGGACAAACCCTACGAGCAGTACTTC
TRBD2,few,TRBJ2-2,16,TRBV20-1,CSARKGLAENTGELFF,TGCAGTGCTCGAAAAGGACTAGCGGAGAACACCGGGGAGCTGTTTTTT
NA,many,TRBJ2-7,17,TRBV5-8,CASSLGFGRASPYEQYF,TGTGCCAGCAGCTTAGGTTTCGGACGGGCTAGCCCCTACGAGCAGTACTTC
NA,many,TRBJ2-5,14,TRBV7-2,CASSNQAVLETQYF,TGTGCCAGCAGCAACCAGGCGGTTTTGGAGACCCAGTACTTC